This is a list of T cell receptor beta chains from one sample in a study of cytomegalovirus exposure and HLA in healthy donors. Sequencing used immunoSEQ multiplex PCR; TCRdb keeps in-frame clones, though not all of them. Of roughly 120,000 clones in the sample, about 61% were seen once. Sample: PBMCs. These receptors came from a man aged 18 to 30 in good health and CMV-seropositive. CDR3s include the opening cysteine and the closing phenylalanine or tryptophan. A D gene is named only where the DNA matches it firmly. The size entry is marked missing in some rows and otherwise reads once, few, many or a size class.

. | TRBJ2-2 | . | TRBV7-9 | TGTGCCAGCAGCTTAGCGGGAGCGGAATACACCGGGGAGCTGTTTTTT | CASSLAGAEYTGELFF
TRBD2 | TRBJ2-2 | . | TRBV5-1 | TGCGCCAGCAGCTCGACTAGCGGGTGGTCCGGGGAGCTGTTTTTT | CASSSTSGWSGELFF
. | TRBJ2-7 | . | TRBV5-1 | TGCGCCAGCAGCGCTAACCAAAACTACGAGCAGTACTTC | CASSANQNYEQYF
. | TRBJ2-5 | medium-sized | TRBV6-5 | TGTGCCAGCCACCTCCTTGGGCAGCCAGAGACCCAGTACTTC | CASHLLGQPETQYF
TRBD1 | TRBJ2-5 | once | TRBV15 | TGTGCCACCAGCAGAGATCTGGGGACAGGAGAGACCCAGTACTTC | CATSRDLGTGETQYF
TRBD2 | TRBJ2-2 | . | TRBV29-1 | TGCAGCGTTGAACCTAACAGCGGGAAAACCGGGGAGCTGTTTTTT | CSVEPNSGKTGELFF
TRBD1 | TRBJ2-7 | few | TRBV6-5 | TGTGCCAGCAGTTACCTCGGGACAGGGATCGGGGAGCAGTACTTC | CASSYLGTGIGEQYF
TRBD1 | TRBJ1-3 | . | TRBV6-1 | TGTGCCAGCAGCCGCGACAGGGGGCATGAAAACACCATATATTTT | CASSRDRGHENTIYF
TRBD1 | TRBJ2-5 | once | TRBV5-4 | TGTGCCAGCAGCTTGGTTGGGACAGGGAAAGAGACCCAGTACTTC | CASSLVGTGKETQYF
TRBD1 | TRBJ2-1 | . | TRBV30 | TGTGCCTGGGGTAGGGACAGGGGGAGGAATGAGCAGTTCTTC | CAWGRDRGRNEQFF
TRBD1 | TRBJ1-3 | . | TRBV7-6 | TGTGCCAGCAGCTCGGGACAGGGGGCCATAAATGGAAACACCATATATTTT | CASSSGQGAINGNTIYF
. | TRBJ1-1 | . | TRBV11-2 | TGTGCCAGCAGCTTAGTCTGGGGGCAGAACACTGAAGCTTTCTTT | CASSLVWGQNTEAFF
. | TRBJ1-4 | . | TRBV5-8 | TGTGCCAGCAGCCTACCGGGACAAGTCAATGAAAAACTGTTTTTT | CASSLPGQVNEKLFF
. | TRBJ1-4 | . | TRBV18 | TGTGCCAGCTCACCGACGATACTGGGAGTGGCTAATGAAAAACTGTTTTTT | CASSPTILGVANEKLFF
. | TRBJ1-1 | . | TRBV7-3 | TGTGCCAGCAGCAATACACCGGGCACTGAAGCTTTCTTT | CASSNTPGTEAFF
. | TRBJ1-5 | . | TRBV2 | TGTGCCAGCAGTAGGGAGCTTGGTCAGCCCCAGCATTTT | CASSRELGQPQHF
TRBD2 | TRBJ2-1 | . | TRBV23-1 | TGCGCCAGCAGACAGGGACTAGCGGAATACAATGAGCAGTTCTTC | CASRQGLAEYNEQFF
. | TRBJ1-4 | few | TRBV25-1 | TGTGCCAGCAGTAGACAGGATGAAAAACTGTTTTTT | CASSRQDEKLFF
. | TRBJ1-2 | . | TRBV30 | TGTGCCTGGAGCTTCCGGTGGCCGGGAGGCTACACCTTC | CAWSFRWPGGYTF
. | TRBJ1-1 | few | TRBV10-3 | TGTGCCATCTGCAGCGATATGAACACTGAAGCTTTCTTT | CAICSDMNTEAFF